These T cell receptor beta chains were read from a single sample in a study of blood T cell repertoires in COVID-19. The repertoire was sequenced with immunoSEQ multiplex PCR; TCRdb's copy has only in-frame clones and lacks some. Among around 260,000 clones, approximately 92% were seen once, and the ten largest hold 0.95% to 1.2%. Material: PBMCs or T cells enriched from blood (not recorded which). The receptor set was obtained from a woman aged 25 to 39 who had recovered from COVID-19. Each CDR3 is given with its conserved first and last residue. D genes are given only for firm matches. Expanded clones get a size class; other rows say once, few or many, or leave the size out.

>TRBJ2-1|TRBD2|-|TRBV9
TGTGCCAGCAGCCCCTCGGGCGTAGCGGGAGCGGGTGGGAATGAGCAGTTCTTC
CASSPSGVAGAGGNEQFF
>TRBJ2-7|TRBD1|-|TRBV19
TGTGCCAGTAGTCTGGGGGACAGGTTTGCCGAGCAGTACTTC
CASSLGDRFAEQYF
>TRBJ1-1|-|-|TRBV7-9
TGTGCCAGCAGCTCGGACAGCTGGACTGAAGCTTTCTTT
CASSSDSWTEAFF
>TRBJ1-4|-|-|TRBV13
TGTGCCAGCAGCAATACTCGCAATGAAAAACTGTTTTTT
CASSNTRNEKLFF
>TRBJ2-1|TRBD2|-|TRBV30
TGTGCCTGGAGTGTGGGGGGGACTCAAGCTGGGGATGAGCAGTTCTTC
CAWSVGGTQAGDEQFF
>TRBJ1-2|TRBD1|-|TRBV5-6
TGTGCCAGCAGCTTGGGGACAGGCTATGGCTACACCTTC
CASSLGTGYGYTF
>TRBJ2-7|-|-|TRBV10-3
TGTGCCATCAGTGCTAGCGTTCTATCCTACGAGCAGTACTTC
CAISASVLSYEQYF
>TRBJ1-1|TRBD1|-|TRBV5-4
TGTGCCAGCAGCCTGGACAGGGACACTGAAGCTTTCTTT
CASSLDRDTEAFF
>TRBJ1-6|-|-|TRBV6-5
TGTGCCAGCGGCTCAGGGAGGATTTCACCCCTCCACTTT
CASGSGRISPLHF
>TRBJ1-2|TRBD1|-|TRBV4-1
TGCGCCAGCAGCCCGCTGTCGGGACAGTACTATGGCTACACCTTC
CASSPLSGQYYGYTF
>TRBJ2-1|-|-|TRBV5-6
TGTGCCAGCAGCTCCCAATACAATGAGCAGTTCTTC
CASSSQYNEQFF
>TRBJ1-1|-|-|TRBV10-2
TGCGCCAGCAGGGGTTGGGACTTTGAAGCTTTCTTT
CASRGWDFEAFF
>TRBJ2-7|-|-|TRBV25-1
TGTGCCAGTAGGGGGGGGTCCTACGAGCAGTACTTC
CASRGGSYEQYF
>TRBJ1-1|-|-|TRBV18
TGTGCCAGCTCACCCGGGATTAGGACTGAAGCTTTCTTT
CASSPGIRTEAFF
>TRBJ1-5|TRBD1|-|TRBV5-8
TGTGCCAGCAGCTTGGCCATAGACAGGGTCAATCAGCCCCAGCATTTT
CASSLAIDRVNQPQHF
>TRBJ2-1|TRBD2|-|TRBV9
TGTGCCAGCAGCGTAGGCGGGAGGGGCAATATATATGAGCAGTTCTTC
CASSVGGRGNIYEQFF
>TRBJ2-1|TRBD2|-|TRBV19
TGTGCCAGTAGTATATCTCTAGCGGGACTTGACAATGAGCAGTTCTTC
CASSISLAGLDNEQFF
>TRBJ2-5|-|-|TRBV6-1
TGTGCCAGCAGTGAAGCCGGAGACAGGACCCAGTACTTC
CASSEAGDRTQYF
>TRBJ2-2|-|-|TRBV5-6
TGTGCCAGCAGCTCCCTTGGGGGGGCAGATACCGGGGAGCTGTTTTTT
CASSSLGGADTGELFF
>TRBJ1-1|-|-|TRBV7-9
TGTGCCAGCAGCTTAGAAGGCAGGGGCACTGAAGCTTTCTTT
CASSLEGRGTEAFF
>TRBJ1-1|-|few|TRBV20-1
TGCAGTGCTAGTGCGGGGGGAAACACTGAAGCTTTCTTT
CSASAGGNTEAFF
>TRBJ2-7|TRBD2|-|TRBV10-3
TGTGCCATCAGTGAGTCCGGGAGGTACGAGCAGTACTTC
CAISESGRYEQYF
>TRBJ1-2|-|-|TRBV28
TGTGCCAGCAAGGTAGACAGCACCACCTCTTACTATGGCTACACCTTC
CASKVDSTTSYYGYTF
>TRBJ1-2|-|-|TRBV7-2
TGTGCCAGCAGCCCCATCGGAGGGCGACTACTTGGCTACACCTTC
CASSPIGGRLLGYTF
>TRBJ1-5|-|-|TRBV28
TGTGCCAGCAGTTCGAGACGGACAGTTTATAGCAATCAGCCCCAGCATTTT
CASSSRRTVYSNQPQHF
>TRBJ2-6|TRBD1|-|TRBV5-1
TGCGCCAGCAGCCCGACAGGGACTGGGGCCAACGTCCTGACTTTC
CASSPTGTGANVLTF
>TRBJ2-7|-|-|TRBV21-1
TGTGCCAGCAACCGGACAGGGGGCGGATACGAGCAGTACTTC
CASNRTGGGYEQYF
>TRBJ2-5|-|-|TRBV29-1
TGCAGCGTTGTCGGGGCCCAGGGGACCCAAGAGACCCAGTACTTC
CSVVGAQGTQETQYF
>TRBJ1-3|-|-|TRBV30
TGTGCCTGGAGTGTACGGTCGAGCTCTGGAAACACCATATATTTT
CAWSVRSSSGNTIYF
>TRBJ2-6|-|-|TRBV9
TGTGCCAGCAGCCCTCACACCTCTGGGGCCAACGTCCTGACTTTC
CASSPHTSGANVLTF
>TRBJ1-2|TRBD1|-|TRBV4-3
TGCGCCAGCAGCCAAGTCGACAGGGGGAACTATGGCTACACCTTC
CASSQVDRGNYGYTF
>TRBJ2-7|TRBD1|-|TRBV2
TGTGCCAGCAGTGACAGGGGGCTGGGCGAGCAGTACTTC
CASSDRGLGEQYF
>TRBJ2-2|TRBD1|-|TRBV19
TGTGCCAGTAGTATGAAGGGCAGGGGGACCGGGGAGCTGTTTTTT
CASSMKGRGTGELFF
>TRBJ2-1|-|-|TRBV2
TGTGCCAGCAGTGAAGCGCTTCGGGGGTCCTCGGTAACTGGTGAGCAGTTCTTC
CASSEALRGSSVTGEQFF
>TRBJ1-5|-|-|TRBV18
TGTGCCAGCTCACCCGACAGTAATAGCAATCAGCCCCAGCATTTT
CASSPDSNSNQPQHF
>TRBJ2-2|-|-|TRBV5-6
TGTGCCAGCAGCTCCTATACAGGGTTGACCGGGGAGCTGTTTTTT
CASSSYTGLTGELFF
>TRBJ2-2|TRBD2|-|TRBV4-3
TGCGCCAGCAGCCAAGGAACAAGCGGGAGCGCCGGGGAGCTGTTTTTT
CASSQGTSGSAGELFF
>TRBJ1-2|TRBD1|-|TRBV4-2
TGTGCCAGCAGCCAAGGGGGACAGGGTAACTATGGCTACACCTTC
CASSQGGQGNYGYTF
>TRBJ2-2|TRBD1|-|TRBV25-1
TGTGCCAGCACCTCATCGGCGGGACAGGGTAACACCGGGGAGCTGTTTTTT
CASTSSAGQGNTGELFF
>TRBJ2-2|-|few|TRBV19
TGTGCCAGTATCAAGGGGGGAGGGGTCACCGGGGAGCTGTTTTTT
CASIKGGGVTGELFF
>TRBJ2-1|-|-|TRBV19
TGTGCCAGTAGTATAAACGGCAGGTTCTACAATGAGCAGTTCTTC
CASSINGRFYNEQFF
>TRBJ2-3|-|-|TRBV3-1/TRBV3-2
TGTGCCAGCATTTCTAGCCCTAGCACAGATACGCAGTATTTT
CASISSPSTDTQYF
>TRBJ2-3|TRBD2|-|TRBV9
TGTGCCAGCAGCTCTCCCTCTAGCGGGAGCACAGATACGCAGTATTTT
CASSSPSSGSTDTQYF
>TRBJ1-5|-|-|TRBV14
TGTGCCAGCAGCCGACAGGCAAATCAGCCCCAGCATTTT
CASSRQANQPQHF
>TRBJ1-6|-|-|TRBV7-8
TGTGCCAGCAGCTTAGACCCAGGCGGGAGCTCCTATAATTCACCCCTCCACTTT
CASSLDPGGSSYNSPLHF
>TRBJ1-4|-|once|TRBV7-8
TGTGCCAGCAGCTTATCTGCAGGGCGATTGTTTTTT
CASSLSAGRLFF
>TRBJ1-1|-|once|TRBV20-1
TGCAGTGCTAGGGCGACAGCTGAAGCTTTCTTT
CSARATAEAFF
>TRBJ2-3|TRBD2|-|TRBV5-1
TGCGCCAGCAGCTTGTTGGCTAGCGGGAGAGGGAGAGATACGCAGTATTTT
CASSLLASGRGRDTQYF
>TRBJ2-5|-|many|TRBV19
TGTGCCAGTAGTATAGGGGCGGGACCCCAAGAGACCCAGTACTTC
CASSIGAGPQETQYF
>TRBJ2-2|TRBD1|once|TRBV10-3
TGTGCCATCAGGAGGACAGGGGGGAACACCGGGGAGCTGTTTTTT
CAIRRTGGNTGELFF
>TRBJ2-5|-|-|TRBV5-1
TGCGCCAGCAGTTTAACAGGGAAGGAGACCCAGTACTTC
CASSLTGKETQYF
>TRBJ2-7|TRBD2|-|TRBV2
TGTGCCAGCAGTGACATCGAGCTAGCGGAGAAAACCTCCTACGAGCAGTACTTC
CASSDIELAEKTSYEQYF